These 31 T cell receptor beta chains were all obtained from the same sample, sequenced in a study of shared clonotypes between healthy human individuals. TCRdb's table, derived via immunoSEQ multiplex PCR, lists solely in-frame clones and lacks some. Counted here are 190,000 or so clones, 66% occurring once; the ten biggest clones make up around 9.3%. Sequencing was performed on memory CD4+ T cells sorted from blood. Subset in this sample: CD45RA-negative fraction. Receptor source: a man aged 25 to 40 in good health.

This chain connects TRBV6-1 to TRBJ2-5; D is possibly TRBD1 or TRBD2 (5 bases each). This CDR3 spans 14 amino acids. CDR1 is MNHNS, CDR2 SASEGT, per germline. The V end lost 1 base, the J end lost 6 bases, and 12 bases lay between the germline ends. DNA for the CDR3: TGTGCCAGCAGTGAAGGCTGGGACGAACAGACCCAGTACTTC. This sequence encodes CASSEGWDEQTQYF.

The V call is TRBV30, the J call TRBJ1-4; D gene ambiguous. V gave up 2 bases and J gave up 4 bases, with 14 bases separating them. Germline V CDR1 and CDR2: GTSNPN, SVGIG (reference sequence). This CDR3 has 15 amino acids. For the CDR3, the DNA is TGTGCCTGGAGTAACTCAGGCAGAATTAATGAAAAACTGTTTTTT. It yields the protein CAWSNSGRINEKLFF.

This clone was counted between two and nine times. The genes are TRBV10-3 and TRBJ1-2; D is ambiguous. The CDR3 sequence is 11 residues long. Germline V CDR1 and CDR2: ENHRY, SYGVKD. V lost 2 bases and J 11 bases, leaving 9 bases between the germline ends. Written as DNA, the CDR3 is TGTGCCATCAGTGAGGGAGGTTCATACACCTTC. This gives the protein CAISEGGSYTF.

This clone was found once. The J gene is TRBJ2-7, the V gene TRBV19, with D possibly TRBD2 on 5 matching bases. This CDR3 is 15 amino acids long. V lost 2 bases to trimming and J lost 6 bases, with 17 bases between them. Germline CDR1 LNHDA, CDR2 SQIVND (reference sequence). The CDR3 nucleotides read TGTGCCAGTAGTATACTCGGGGTAGGCCTCGGCGAGCAGTACTTC. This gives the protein CASSILGVGLGEQYF.

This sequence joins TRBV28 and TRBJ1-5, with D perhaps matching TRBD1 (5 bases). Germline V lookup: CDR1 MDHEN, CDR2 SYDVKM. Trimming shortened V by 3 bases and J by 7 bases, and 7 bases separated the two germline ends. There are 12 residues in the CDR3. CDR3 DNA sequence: TGTGCCAGCAGTTTTCGGGGGCAGCCCCAGCATTTT. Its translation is CASSFRGQPQHF.

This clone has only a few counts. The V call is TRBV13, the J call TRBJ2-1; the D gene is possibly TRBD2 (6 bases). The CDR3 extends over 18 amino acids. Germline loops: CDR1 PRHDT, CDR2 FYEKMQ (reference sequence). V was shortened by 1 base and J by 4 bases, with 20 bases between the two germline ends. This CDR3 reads CASSLVVGPGTAYNEQFF. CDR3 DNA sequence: TGTGCCAGCAGCTTAGTAGTGGGACCCGGGACTGCATACAATGAGCAGTTCTTC.

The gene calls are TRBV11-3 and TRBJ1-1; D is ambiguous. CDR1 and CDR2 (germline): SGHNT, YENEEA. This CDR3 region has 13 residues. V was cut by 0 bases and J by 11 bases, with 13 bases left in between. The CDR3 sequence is CASSLDSKRPAFF. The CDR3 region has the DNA TGTGCCAGCAGCTTAGATTCAAAGCGTCCGGCTTTCTTT.

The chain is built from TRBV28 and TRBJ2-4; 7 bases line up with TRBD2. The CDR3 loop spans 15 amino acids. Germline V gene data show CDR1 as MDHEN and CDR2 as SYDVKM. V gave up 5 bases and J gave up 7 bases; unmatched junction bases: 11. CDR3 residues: CASSEAGQRGNIQYF. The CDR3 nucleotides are TGTGCCAGCAGTGAAGCGGGGCAGCGAGGGAACATTCAGTACTTC.

CDR3 amino acids: CASRNPLMEAGNTEAFF. CDR3 nucleotide sequence: TGTGCCAGCAGAAACCCTCTCATGGAGGCAGGAAACACTGAAGCTTTCTTT. The gene calls are TRBV2 and TRBJ1-1, with D hard to call. Germline assignment: CDR1 SNHLY and CDR2 FYNNEI. This CDR3 spans 17 amino acids. The V end was cut by 6 bases, the J end by 2 bases, with 22 bases between.

CDR3 DNA sequence: TGTGCCAGCAGCTTCGGGCAGGGGAGGATCGGGGAGCTGTTTTTT. Encoded protein: CASSFGQGRIGELFF. V gene TRBV7-2 combines with J gene TRBJ2-2, with D tentatively TRBD1 or TRBD2 (6 bases each). Germline V gives CDR1 SGHTA, CDR2 FQGNSA. The V end lost 3 bases, the J end lost 7 bases, and 15 bases lay between the germline ends. The CDR3 contains 15 residues.

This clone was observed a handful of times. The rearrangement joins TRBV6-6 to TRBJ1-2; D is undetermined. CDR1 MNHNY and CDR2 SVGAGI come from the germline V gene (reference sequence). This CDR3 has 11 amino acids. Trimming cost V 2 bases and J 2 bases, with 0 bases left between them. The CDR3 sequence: CASSYNYGYTF. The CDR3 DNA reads TGTGCCAGCAGTTACAACTATGGCTACACCTTC.

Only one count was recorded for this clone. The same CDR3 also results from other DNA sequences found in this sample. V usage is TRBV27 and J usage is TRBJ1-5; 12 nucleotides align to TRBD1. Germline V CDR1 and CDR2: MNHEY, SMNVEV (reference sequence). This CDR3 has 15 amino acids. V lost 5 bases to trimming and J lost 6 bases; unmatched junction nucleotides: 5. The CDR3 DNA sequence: TGTGCCAGCAGTAAACGGGACAGGGGGCCTCAGCCCCAGCATTTT. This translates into CASSKRDRGPQPQHF.

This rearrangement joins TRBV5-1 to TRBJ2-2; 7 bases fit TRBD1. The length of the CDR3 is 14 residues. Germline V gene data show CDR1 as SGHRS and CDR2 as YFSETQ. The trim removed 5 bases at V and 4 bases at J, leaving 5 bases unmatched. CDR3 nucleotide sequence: TGCGCCAGCAGTTCAGGACAGGTCACCGGGGAGCTGTTTTTT. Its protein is CASSSGQVTGELFF.

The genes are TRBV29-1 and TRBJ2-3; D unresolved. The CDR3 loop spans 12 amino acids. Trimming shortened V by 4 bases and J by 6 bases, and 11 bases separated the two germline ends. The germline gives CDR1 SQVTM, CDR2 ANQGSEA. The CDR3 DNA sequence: TGCAGCGTTGTGACGGCTACCGATACGCAGTATTTT. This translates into CSVVTATDTQYF.

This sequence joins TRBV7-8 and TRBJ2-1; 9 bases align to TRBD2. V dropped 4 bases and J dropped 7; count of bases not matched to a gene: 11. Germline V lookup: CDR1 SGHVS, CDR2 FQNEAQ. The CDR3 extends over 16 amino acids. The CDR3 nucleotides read TGTGCCAGCAGCTCGAATATAGCGGGAGTGGGGAATGAGCAGTTCTTC. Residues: CASSSNIAGVGNEQFF.

For the CDR3, the DNA is TGTGCCAGCTCACCACCCAATGCGGGGCCCGGAAACACCATATATTTT. Translated, it gives CASSPPNAGPGNTIYF. The V call is TRBV18, the J call TRBJ1-3; tentatively, D is TRBD1 (5 bases). V was clipped by 0 bases and J by 4 bases, with 13 bases between them. This CDR3 contains 16 residues. CDR1 and CDR2 (germline): KGHSH, LQKENI.

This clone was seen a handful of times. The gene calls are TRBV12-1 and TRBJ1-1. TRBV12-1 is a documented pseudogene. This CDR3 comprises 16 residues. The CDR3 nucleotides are TGTGCCAGCAGCTTTGGGGGGGTTAAGGGGAACACTGAAGCTTTCTTT. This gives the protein CASSFGGVKGNTEAFF.

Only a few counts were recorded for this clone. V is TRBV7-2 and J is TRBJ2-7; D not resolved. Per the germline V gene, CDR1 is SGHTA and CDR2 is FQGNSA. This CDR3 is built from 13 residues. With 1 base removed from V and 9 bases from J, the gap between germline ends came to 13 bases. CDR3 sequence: CASSLGSPPPQYF. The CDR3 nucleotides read TGTGCCAGCAGCTTAGGAAGTCCTCCTCCGCAGTACTTC.

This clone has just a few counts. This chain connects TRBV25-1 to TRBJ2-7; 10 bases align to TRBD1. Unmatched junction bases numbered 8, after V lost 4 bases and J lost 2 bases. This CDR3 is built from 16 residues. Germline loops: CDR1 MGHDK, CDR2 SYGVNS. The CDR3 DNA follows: TGTGCCAGCAGTGTGGGAGAGGGACAGGGGACCTACGAGCAGTACTTC. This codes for CASSVGEGQGTYEQYF.

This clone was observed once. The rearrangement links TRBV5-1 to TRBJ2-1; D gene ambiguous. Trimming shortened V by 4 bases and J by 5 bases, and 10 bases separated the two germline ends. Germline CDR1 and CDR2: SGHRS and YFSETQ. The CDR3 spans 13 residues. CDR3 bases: TGCGCCAGCAGCCTACACGAGAACAATGAGCAGTTCTTC. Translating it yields CASSLHENNEQFF.

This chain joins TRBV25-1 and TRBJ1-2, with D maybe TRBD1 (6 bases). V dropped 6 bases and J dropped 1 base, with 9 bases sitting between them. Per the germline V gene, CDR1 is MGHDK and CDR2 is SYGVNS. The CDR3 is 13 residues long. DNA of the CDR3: TGTGCCAGCAGCAGGGACATTAACTATGGCTACACCTTC. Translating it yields CASSRDINYGYTF.

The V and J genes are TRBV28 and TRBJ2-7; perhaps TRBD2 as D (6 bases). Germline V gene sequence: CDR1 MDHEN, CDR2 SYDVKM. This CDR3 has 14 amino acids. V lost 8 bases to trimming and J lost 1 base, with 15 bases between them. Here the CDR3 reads CASRTHSGSYEQYF. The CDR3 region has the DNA TGTGCCAGCCGCACCCATAGCGGTTCCTACGAGCAGTACTTC. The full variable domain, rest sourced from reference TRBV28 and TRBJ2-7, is DVKVTQSSRYLVKRTGEKVFLECVQDMDHENMFWYRQDPGLGLRLIYFSYDVKMKEKGDIPEGYSVSREKKERFSLILESASTNQTSMYLCASRTHSGSYEQYFGPGTRLTVT.

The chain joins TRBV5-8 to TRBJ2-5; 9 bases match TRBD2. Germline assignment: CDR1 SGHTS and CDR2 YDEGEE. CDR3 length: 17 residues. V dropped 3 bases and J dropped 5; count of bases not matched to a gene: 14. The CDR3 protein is CASSSGKLAGLGETQYF. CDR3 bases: TGTGCCAGCAGCTCAGGAAAACTAGCGGGTCTGGGGGAGACCCAGTACTTC.

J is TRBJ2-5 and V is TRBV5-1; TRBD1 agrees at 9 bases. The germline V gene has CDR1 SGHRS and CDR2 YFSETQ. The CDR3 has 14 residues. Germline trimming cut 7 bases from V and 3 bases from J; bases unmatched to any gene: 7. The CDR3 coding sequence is TGCGCCAGCTTCCCCGGGACAGGGAAAGAGACCCAGTACTTC. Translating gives CASFPGTGKETQYF.

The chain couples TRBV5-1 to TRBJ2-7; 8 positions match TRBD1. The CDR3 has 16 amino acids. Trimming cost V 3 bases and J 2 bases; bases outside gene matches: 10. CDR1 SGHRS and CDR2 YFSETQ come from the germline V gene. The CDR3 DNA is TGCGCCAGCAGCTCCGGGACAGGCAAATCCCCCTACGAGCAGTACTTC. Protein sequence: CASSSGTGKSPYEQYF.

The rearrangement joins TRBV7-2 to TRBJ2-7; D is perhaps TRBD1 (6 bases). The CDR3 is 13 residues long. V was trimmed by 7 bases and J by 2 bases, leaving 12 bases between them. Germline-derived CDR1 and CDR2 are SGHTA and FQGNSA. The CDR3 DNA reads TGTGCCAGCATCAAAACAGGGCCCTACGAGCAGTACTTC. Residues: CASIKTGPYEQYF.

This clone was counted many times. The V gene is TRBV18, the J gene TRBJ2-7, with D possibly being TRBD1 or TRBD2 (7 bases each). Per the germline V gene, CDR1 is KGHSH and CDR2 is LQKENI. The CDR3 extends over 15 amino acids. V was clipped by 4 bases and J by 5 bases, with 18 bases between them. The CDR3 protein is CASSQSGTAGNEQYF. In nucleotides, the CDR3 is TGTGCCAGCTCACAGAGCGGGACAGCCGGCAACGAGCAGTACTTC.

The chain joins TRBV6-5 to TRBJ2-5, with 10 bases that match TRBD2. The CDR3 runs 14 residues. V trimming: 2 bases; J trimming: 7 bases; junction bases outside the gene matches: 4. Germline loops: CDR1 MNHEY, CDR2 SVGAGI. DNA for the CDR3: TGTGCCAGCAGTTACCGACTAGCGGGTCGGACCCAGTACTTC. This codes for CASSYRLAGRTQYF.

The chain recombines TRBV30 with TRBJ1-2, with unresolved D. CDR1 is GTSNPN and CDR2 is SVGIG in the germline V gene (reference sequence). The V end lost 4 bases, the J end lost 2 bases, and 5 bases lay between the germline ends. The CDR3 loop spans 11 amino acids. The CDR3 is CAWKQNYGYTF. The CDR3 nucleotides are TGTGCCTGGAAACAGAACTATGGCTACACCTTC. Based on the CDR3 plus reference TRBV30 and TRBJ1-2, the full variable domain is SQTIHQWPATLVQPVGSPLSLECTVEGTSNPNLYWYRQAAGRGLQLLFYSVGIGQISSEVPQNLSASRPQDRQFILSSKKLLLSDSGFYLCAWKQNYGYTFGSGTRLTVV.

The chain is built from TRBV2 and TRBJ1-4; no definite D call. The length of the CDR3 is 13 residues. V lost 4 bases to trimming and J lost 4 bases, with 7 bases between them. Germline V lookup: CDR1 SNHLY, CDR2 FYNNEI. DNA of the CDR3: TGTGCCAGCAGTGTCACCAGTAATGAAAAACTGTTTTTT. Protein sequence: CASSVTSNEKLFF.

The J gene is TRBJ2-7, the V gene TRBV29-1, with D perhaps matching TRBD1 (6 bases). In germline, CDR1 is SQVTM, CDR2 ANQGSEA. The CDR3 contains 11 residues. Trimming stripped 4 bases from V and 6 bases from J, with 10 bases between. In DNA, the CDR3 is TGCAGCGTTGGGGCAGGGGTCGAGCAGTACTTC. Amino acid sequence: CSVGAGVEQYF.